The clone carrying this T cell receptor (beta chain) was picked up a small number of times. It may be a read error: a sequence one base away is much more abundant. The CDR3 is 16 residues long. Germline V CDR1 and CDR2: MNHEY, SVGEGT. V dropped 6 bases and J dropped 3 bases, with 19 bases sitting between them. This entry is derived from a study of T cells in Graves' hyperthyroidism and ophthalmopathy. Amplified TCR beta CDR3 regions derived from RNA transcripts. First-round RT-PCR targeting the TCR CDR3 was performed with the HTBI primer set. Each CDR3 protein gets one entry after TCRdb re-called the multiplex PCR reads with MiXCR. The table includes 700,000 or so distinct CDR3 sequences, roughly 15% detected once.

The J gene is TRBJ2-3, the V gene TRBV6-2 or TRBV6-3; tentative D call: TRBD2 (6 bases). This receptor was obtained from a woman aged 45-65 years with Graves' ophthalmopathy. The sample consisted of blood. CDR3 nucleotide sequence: TGTGCCAGCAGACTCCGGGACGGGGGTTTGACAGATACGCAGTATTTT. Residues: CASRLRDGGLTDTQYF.